The 5 T cell receptor beta chains reported below all come from one sample, sequenced in a study of OX40 agonist ivuxolimab in advanced cancers. Method: immunoSEQ multiplex PCR; TCRdb's copy keeps in-frame clones and lacks some. The sample has tens of thousands of clones, about nine tenths seen once. Sequenced here: CD4+ or CD8+ T cells sorted from blood, sampled in a trial of the OX40 agonist ivuxolimab. These receptors originate from an adult with an advanced solid tumor such as melanoma, head and neck, liver or kidney cancer.

The rearrangement uses TRBV5-4 and TRBJ2-4; a possible D gene is TRBD2 (6 bases). Germline V CDR1 and CDR2: SGHNT, YYREEE (reference sequence). This CDR3 is 15 amino acids long. V was cut by 2 bases and J by 3 bases, with 12 bases left in between. The DNA for the CDR3 is TGTGCCAGCAGCTTCGAGGAGGAGGGCAAAAACATTCAGTACTTC. It codes for CASSFEEEGKNIQYF. Together with reference TRBV5-4 and TRBJ2-4, the CDR3 gives the full variable domain: ETGVTQSPTHLIKTRGQQVTLRCSSQSGHNTVSWYQQALGQGPQFIFQYYREEENGRGNFPPRFSGLQFPNYSSELNVNALELDDSALYLCASSFEEEGKNIQYFGAGTRLSVL.

The chain is built from TRBV5-1 and TRBJ2-7; 7 bases line up with TRBD2. The germline CDR1 and CDR2 sequences are SGHRS and YFSETQ. The length of the CDR3 is 14 residues. V shed 4 bases and J 0 bases; nucleotides not matched to a gene: 4. CDR3 coding DNA: TGCGCCAGCAGCATTACTAGCGCCTCCTACGAGCAGTACTTC. Translating it yields CASSITSASYEQYF.

V is TRBV7-2 and J is TRBJ2-3; weak D call: TRBD2 (5 bases). The V and J ends lost 5 bases and 3 bases respectively, with 15 bases between them. The V gene's germline CDR1 is SGHTA and CDR2 FQGNSA. The CDR3 totals 15 residues. The CDR3 spells CASSTEIGGTDTQYF. DNA of the CDR3: TGTGCCAGCAGCACGGAGATAGGCGGGACAGATACGCAGTATTTT.

The chain has TRBV29-1 and TRBJ2-3; the D is unclear. The germline V gene encodes CDR1 SQVTM and CDR2 ANQGSEA. The V end lost 4 bases, the J end lost 2 bases, and 10 bases lay between the germline ends. The CDR3 extends over 13 amino acids. The CDR3 DNA is TGCAGCGTTGTCGATCGAACCACAGATACGCAGTATTTT. Encoded protein: CSVVDRTTDTQYF.

The V and J genes are TRBV15 and TRBJ2-3, with D tentatively TRBD2 (6 bases). Germline loops: CDR1 LNHNV, CDR2 YYDKDF (reference sequence). Trimming removed 3 bases from V and 1 base from J, with 17 bases in between. The length of the CDR3 is 17 residues. The CDR3 DNA reads TGTGCCACCAGCAGCGGGGTAAGCGGGTTTGGCACAGATACGCAGTATTTT. Amino acids: CATSSGVSGFGTDTQYF.